One sample yielded the 4 T cell receptor beta chains listed below, sequenced in a study of blood T cell repertoires in COVID-19. Method: immunoSEQ multiplex PCR; TCRdb's copy keeps in-frame clones and lacks some. The repertoire has fewer than 350,000 clones, around 90% of them found once; the top ten carry 2.3%. Material: PBMCs or T cells enriched from blood (not recorded which). The receptors derive from a woman in her thirties or forties with acute COVID-19.

V gene TRBV28 combines with J gene TRBJ1-6, with D possibly TRBD1 on 6 matching bases. The length of the CDR3 is 15 residues. Germline V gene sequence: CDR1 MDHEN, CDR2 SYDVKM. Trimming removed 6 bases from V and 8 bases from J, with 17 bases in between. CDR3 nucleotides: TGTGCCAGCAGCACCGGAGCGGGGGGCCATTCACCCCTCCACTTT. Encoded protein: CASSTGAGGHSPLHF.

The chain combines TRBV5-1 with TRBJ2-3; 11 nucleotides align to TRBD2. This CDR3 contains 15 residues. CDR1 SGHRS and CDR2 YFSETQ come from the germline V gene. V lost 0 bases and J lost 3; bases outside the gene matches: 0. The CDR3 DNA sequence: TGCGCCAGCAGCTTGGGACTAGCGGGGACAGATACGCAGTATTTT. Protein sequence: CASSLGLAGTDTQYF.

The V and J genes are TRBV24-1 and TRBJ1-5; D remains ambiguous. V lost 0 bases to trimming and J lost 5 bases, with 10 bases between them. Per germline, CDR1 KGHDR and CDR2 SFDVKD. CDR3 length: 15 amino acids. This chain's CDR3 is CATSDLEGRYQPQHF. CDR3 nucleotides: TGTGCCACCAGTGATTTGGAGGGAAGGTATCAGCCCCAGCATTTT.

The chain joins TRBV7-2 to TRBJ2-3, with TRBD2 identical over 11 bases. Losses at the gene ends were 5 bases for V and 3 bases for J; bases not matched to a gene: 7. Germline loops: CDR1 SGHTA, CDR2 FQGNSA. The CDR3 covers 16 residues. CDR3 coding DNA: TGTGCCAGCAGCAGCCCGCTAGCGGGAGGAACAGATACGCAGTATTTT. Its translation: CASSSPLAGGTDTQYF.